This TCR beta chain originates from a study of CXCR3-negative and CXCR3-positive naive CD8 T cells. Study-wide background: The TRB read total, around 140 million, broke down to about 1.5 +/- 0.3 million reads per library.

Researchers reported sorting every CD8+ T cell subset in triplicate, 250,000 to 350,000 cells per sort. UMI-labeled 5' RACE yielded the TRB cDNA libraries. TCRdb reworked the 5' RACE reads into one entry per CDR3 protein, no DNA. The listing contains about 5,200 distinct CDR3 sequences. In regard to this clonotype: Its antigen is unidentified.

Findings and caveats of the study: No difference in surface CD5 was seen between naive subsets, and TCR strength was inferred from TRB CDR3 properties. Comparison of naive cells showed more hydrophobic TRB CDR3s in CXCR3-positive than in CXCR3-negative naive cells.

This TCR was sampled from a human donor in good health. Some clones in this sample may be carry-over from other donors' samples. Sample: naive CXCR3- CD8+ T cells from blood. Subset noted: CD45RO-CCR7+CD27+CD95- naive CD8+ T cells lacking CXCR3 (TNR3-).

The CDR3 here is CASSRASASYEQYF. The chain couples TRBV3-1 to TRBJ2-7; with no DNA, the TCRdb D assignment of TRBD2 cannot be verified. Germline CDR1 LGHDT, CDR2 YNNKEL (reference sequence). The CDR3 covers 14 residues.